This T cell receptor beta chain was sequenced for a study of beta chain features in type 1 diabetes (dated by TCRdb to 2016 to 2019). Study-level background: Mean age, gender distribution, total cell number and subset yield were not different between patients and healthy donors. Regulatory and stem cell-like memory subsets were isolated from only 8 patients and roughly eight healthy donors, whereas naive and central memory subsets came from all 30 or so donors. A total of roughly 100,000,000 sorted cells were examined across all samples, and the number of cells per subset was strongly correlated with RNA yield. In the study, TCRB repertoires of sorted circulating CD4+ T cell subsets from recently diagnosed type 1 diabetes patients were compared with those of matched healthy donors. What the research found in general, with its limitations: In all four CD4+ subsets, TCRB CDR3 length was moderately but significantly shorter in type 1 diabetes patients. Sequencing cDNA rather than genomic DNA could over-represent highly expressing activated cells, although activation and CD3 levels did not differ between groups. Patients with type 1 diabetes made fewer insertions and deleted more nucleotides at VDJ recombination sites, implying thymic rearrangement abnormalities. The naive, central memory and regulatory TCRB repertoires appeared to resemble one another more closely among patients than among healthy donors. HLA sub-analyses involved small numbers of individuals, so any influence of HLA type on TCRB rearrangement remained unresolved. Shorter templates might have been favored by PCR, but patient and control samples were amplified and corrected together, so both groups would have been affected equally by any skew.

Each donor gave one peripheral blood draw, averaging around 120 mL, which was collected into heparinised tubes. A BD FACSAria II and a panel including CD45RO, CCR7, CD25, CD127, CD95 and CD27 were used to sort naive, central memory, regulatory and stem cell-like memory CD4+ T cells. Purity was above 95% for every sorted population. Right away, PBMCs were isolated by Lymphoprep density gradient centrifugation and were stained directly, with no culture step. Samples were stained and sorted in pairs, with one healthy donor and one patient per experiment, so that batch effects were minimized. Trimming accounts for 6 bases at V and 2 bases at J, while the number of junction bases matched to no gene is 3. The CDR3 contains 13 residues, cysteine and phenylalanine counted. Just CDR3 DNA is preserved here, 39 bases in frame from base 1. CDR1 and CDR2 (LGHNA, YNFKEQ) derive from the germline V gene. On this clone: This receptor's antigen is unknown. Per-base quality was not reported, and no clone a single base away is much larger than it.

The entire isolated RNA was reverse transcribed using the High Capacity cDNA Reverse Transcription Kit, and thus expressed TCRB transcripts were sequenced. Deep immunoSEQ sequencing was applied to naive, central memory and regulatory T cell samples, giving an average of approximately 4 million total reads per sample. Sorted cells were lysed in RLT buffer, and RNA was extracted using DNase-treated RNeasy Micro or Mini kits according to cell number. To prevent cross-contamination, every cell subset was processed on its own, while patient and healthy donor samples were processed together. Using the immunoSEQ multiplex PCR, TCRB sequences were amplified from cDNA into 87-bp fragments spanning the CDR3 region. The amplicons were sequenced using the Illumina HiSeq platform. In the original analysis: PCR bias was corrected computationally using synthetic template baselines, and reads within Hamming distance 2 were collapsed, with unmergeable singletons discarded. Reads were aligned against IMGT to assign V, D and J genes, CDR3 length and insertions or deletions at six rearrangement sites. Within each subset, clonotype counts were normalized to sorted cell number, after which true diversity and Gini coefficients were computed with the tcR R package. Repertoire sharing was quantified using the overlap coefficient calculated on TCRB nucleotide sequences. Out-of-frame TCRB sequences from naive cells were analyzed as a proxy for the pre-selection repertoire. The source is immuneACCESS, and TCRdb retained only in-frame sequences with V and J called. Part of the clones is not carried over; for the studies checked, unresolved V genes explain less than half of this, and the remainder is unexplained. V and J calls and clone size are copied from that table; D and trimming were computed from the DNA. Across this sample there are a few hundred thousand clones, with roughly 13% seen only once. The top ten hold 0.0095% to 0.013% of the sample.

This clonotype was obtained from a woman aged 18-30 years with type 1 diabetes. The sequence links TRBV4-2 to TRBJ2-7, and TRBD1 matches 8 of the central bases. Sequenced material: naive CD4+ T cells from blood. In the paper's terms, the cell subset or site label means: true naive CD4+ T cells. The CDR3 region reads CASSRQGTYEQYF. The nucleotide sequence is TGTGCCAGCAGTCGACAGGGGACCTACGAGCAGTACTTC.